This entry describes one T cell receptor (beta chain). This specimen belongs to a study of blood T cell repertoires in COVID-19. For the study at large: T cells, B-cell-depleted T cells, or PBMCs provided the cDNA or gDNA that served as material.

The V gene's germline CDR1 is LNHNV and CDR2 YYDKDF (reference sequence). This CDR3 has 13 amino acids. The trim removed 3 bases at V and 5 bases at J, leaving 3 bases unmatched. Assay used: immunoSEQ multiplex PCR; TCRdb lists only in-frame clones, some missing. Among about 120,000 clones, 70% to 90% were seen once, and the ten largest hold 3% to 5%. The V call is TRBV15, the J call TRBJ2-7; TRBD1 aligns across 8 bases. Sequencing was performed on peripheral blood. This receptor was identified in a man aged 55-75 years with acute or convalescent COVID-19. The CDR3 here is CATSRDRVDEQYF. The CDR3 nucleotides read TGTGCCACCAGCAGGGACAGGGTGGACGAGCAGTACTTC.